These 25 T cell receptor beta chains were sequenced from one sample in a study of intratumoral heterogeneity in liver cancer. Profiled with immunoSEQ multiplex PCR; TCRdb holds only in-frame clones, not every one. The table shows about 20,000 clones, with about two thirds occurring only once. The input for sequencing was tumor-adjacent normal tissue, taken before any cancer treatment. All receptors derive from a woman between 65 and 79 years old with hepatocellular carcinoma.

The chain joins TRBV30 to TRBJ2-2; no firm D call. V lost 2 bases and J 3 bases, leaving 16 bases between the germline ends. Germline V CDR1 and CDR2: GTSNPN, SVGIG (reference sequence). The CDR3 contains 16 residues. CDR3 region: CAWSPRLAAYTGELFF. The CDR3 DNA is TGTGCCTGGAGTCCCCGGTTAGCAGCCTACACCGGGGAGCTGTTTTTT.

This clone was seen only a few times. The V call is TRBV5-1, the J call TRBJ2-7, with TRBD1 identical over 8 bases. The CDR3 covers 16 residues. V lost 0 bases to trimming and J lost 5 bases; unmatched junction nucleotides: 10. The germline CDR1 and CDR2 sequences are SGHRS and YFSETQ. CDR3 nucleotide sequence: TGCGCCAGCAGCTTGGACCCGAACCCCAGGGGGCACGAGCAGTACTTC. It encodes CASSLDPNPRGHEQYF.

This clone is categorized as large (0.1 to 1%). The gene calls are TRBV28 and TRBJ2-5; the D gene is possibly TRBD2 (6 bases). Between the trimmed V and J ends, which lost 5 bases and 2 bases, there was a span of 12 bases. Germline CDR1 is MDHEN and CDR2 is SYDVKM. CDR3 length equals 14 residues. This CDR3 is CASSMGDSQETQYF. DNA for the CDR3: TGTGCCAGCAGTATGGGGGACTCGCAAGAGACCCAGTACTTC.

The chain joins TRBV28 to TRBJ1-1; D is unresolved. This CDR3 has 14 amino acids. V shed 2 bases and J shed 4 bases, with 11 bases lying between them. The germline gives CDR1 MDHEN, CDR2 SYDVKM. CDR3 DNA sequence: TGTGCCAGCAGTTTAACCTACGTCCTCACTGAAGCTTTCTTT. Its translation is CASSLTYVLTEAFF.

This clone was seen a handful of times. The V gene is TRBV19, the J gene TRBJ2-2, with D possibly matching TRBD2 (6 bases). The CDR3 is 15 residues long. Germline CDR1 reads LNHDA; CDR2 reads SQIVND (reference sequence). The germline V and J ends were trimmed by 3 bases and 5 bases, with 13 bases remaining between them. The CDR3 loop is CASSIGSGGTGELFF. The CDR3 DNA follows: TGTGCCAGTAGTATCGGCAGCGGAGGGACCGGGGAGCTGTTTTTT.

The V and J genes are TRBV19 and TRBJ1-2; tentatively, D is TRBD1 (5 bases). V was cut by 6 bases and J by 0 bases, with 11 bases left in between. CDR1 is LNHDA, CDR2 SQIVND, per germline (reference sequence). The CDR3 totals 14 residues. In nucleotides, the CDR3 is TGTGCCAGTAGCAGAGGGGTATCTAACTATGGCTACACCTTC. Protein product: CASSRGVSNYGYTF.

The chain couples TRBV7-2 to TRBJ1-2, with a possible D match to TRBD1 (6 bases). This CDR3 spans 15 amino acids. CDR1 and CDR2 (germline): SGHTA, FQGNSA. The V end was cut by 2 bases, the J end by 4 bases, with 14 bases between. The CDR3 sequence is CASSLSGTSLYGYTF. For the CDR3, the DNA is TGTGCCAGCAGCTTATCCGGGACAAGCCTCTATGGCTACACCTTC.

CDR3 sequence (DNA): TGTGCCAGCAGCGTATTTGGGGCGAACTACAATGAGCAGTTCTTC. Protein sequence: CASSVFGANYNEQFF. V and J are TRBV9 and TRBJ2-1; maybe TRBD1 (5 bases). V lost 1 base and J 3 bases, leaving 11 bases between the germline ends. Germline V gene lookup returns CDR1 SGDLS and CDR2 YYNGEE. The CDR3 covers 15 residues. The complete variable domain, with remaining parts taken from reference TRBV9 and TRBJ2-1, reads DSGVTQTPKHLITATGQRVTLRCSPRSGDLSVYWYQQSLDQGLQFLIQYYNGEERAKGNILERFSAQQFPDLHSELNLSSLELGDSALYFCASSVFGANYNEQFFGPGTRLTVL.

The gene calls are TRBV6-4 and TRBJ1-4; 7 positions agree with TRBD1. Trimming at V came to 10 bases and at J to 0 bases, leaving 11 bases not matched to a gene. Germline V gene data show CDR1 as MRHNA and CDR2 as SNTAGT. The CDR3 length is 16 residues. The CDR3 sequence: CATDRVYNTTNEKLFF. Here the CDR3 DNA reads TGTGCCACCGACAGGGTTTATAATACAACTAATGAAAAACTGTTTTTT.

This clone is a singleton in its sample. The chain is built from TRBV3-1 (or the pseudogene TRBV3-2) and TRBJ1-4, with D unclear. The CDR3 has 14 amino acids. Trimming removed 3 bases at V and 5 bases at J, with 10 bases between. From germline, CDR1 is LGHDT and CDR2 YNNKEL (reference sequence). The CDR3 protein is CASSHLGPNEKLFF. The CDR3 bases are TGTGCCAGCAGCCACCTGGGTCCGAATGAAAAACTGTTTTTT.

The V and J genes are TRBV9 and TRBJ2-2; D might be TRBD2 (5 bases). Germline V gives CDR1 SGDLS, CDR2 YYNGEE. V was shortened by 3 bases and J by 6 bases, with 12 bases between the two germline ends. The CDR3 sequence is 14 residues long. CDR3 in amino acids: CASSGSAWAGELFF. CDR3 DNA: TGTGCCAGCAGCGGTAGCGCCTGGGCCGGGGAGCTGTTTTTT. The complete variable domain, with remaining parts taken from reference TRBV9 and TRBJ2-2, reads DSGVTQTPKHLITATGQRVTLRCSPRSGDLSVYWYQQSLDQGLQFLIQYYNGEERAKGNILERFSAQQFPDLHSELNLSSLELGDSALYFCASSGSAWAGELFFGEGSRLTVL.

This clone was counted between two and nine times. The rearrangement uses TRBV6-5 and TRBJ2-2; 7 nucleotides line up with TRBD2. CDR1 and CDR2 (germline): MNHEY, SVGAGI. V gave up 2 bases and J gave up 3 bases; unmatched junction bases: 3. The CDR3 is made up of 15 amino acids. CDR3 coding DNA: TGTGCCAGCAGTTACGATGGGGGGGACACCGGGGAGCTGTTTTTT. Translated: CASSYDGGDTGELFF.

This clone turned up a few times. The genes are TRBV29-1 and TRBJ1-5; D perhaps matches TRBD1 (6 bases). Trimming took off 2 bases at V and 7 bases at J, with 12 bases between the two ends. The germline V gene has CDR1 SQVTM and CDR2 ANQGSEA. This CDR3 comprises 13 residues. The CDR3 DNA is TGCAGCGTTGAACAGGGGCCGGGGCAGCCCCAGCATTTT. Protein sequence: CSVEQGPGQPQHF.

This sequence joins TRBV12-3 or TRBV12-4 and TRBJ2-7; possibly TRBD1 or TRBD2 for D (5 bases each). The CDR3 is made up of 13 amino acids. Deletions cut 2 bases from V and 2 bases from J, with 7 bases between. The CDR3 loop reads CASSLQGPYEQYF. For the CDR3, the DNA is TGTGCCAGCAGTTTACAGGGACCCTACGAGCAGTACTTC.

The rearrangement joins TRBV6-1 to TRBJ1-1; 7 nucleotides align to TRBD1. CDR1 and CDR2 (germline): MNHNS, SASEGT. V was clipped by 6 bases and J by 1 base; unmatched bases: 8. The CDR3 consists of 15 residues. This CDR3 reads CASSKVQGKNTEAFF. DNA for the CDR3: TGTGCCAGCAGCAAGGTACAGGGGAAGAACACTGAAGCTTTCTTT.

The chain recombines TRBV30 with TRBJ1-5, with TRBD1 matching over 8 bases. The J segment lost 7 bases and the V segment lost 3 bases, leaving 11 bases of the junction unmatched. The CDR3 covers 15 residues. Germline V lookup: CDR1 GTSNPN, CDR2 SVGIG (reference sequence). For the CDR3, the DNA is TGTGCCTGGAGGGTATCAGGGGGCCGTAGACAGCCCCAGCATTTT. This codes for CAWRVSGGRRQPQHF.

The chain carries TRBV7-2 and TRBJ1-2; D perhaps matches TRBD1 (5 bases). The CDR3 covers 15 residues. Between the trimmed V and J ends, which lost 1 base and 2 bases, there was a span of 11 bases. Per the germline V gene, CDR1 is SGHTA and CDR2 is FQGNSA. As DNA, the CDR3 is TGTGCCAGCAGCTTAGACGCGGGGCCGAACTATGGCTACACCTTC. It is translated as CASSLDAGPNYGYTF.

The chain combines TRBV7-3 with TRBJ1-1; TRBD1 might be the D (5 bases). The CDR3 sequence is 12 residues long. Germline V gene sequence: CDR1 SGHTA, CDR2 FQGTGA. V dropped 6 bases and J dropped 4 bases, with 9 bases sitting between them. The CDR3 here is CASSSTGTEAFF. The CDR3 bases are TGTGCCAGCAGTTCTACAGGCACTGAAGCTTTCTTT.

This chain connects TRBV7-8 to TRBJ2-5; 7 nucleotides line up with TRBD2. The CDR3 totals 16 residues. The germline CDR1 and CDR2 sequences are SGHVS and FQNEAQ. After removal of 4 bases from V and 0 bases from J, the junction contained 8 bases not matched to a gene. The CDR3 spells CASSSHAGAHQETQYF. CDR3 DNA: TGTGCCAGCAGCTCCCATGCGGGAGCCCACCAAGAGACCCAGTACTTC.

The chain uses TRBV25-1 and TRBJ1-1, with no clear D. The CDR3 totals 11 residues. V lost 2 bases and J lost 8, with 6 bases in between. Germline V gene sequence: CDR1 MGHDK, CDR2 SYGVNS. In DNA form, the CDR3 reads TGTGCCAGCAGTGAAGTGGGAGAAGCTTTCTTT. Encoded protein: CASSEVGEAFF.

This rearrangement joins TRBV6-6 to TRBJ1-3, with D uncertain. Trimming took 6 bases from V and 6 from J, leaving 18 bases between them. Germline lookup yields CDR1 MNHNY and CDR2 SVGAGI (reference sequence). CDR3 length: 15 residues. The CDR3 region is CASSLSPRGQNTIYF. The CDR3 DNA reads TGTGCCAGCAGCCTATCCCCAAGAGGGCAAAACACCATATATTTT.

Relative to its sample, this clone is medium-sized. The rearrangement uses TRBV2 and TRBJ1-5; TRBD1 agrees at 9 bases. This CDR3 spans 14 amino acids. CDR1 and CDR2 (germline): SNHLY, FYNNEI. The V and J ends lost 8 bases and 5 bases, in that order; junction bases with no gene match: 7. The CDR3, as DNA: TGTGCCAGCTGGACAGGGGTTCTCGATCAGCCCCAGCATTTT. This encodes CASWTGVLDQPQHF.

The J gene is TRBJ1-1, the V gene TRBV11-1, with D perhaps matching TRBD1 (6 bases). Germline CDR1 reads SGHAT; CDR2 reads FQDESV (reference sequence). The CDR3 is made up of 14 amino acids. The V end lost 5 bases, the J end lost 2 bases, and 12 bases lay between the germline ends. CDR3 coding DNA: TGTGCCAGCAGCGCTCAGGGGCCAAACACTGAAGCTTTCTTT. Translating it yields CASSAQGPNTEAFF.

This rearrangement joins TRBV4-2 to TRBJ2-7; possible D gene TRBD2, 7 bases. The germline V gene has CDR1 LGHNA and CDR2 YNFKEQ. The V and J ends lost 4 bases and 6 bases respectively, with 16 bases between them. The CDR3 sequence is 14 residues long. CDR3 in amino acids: CASSPLGGAREQYF. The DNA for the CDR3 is TGTGCCAGCAGCCCCCTAGGGGGGGCGCGCGAGCAGTACTTC.

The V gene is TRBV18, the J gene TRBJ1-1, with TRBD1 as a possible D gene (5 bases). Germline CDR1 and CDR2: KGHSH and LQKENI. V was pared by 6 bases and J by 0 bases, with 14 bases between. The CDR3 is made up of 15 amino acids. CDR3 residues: CASSGPQGLNTEAFF. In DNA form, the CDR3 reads TGTGCCAGCTCCGGACCTCAGGGCCTGAACACTGAAGCTTTCTTT.